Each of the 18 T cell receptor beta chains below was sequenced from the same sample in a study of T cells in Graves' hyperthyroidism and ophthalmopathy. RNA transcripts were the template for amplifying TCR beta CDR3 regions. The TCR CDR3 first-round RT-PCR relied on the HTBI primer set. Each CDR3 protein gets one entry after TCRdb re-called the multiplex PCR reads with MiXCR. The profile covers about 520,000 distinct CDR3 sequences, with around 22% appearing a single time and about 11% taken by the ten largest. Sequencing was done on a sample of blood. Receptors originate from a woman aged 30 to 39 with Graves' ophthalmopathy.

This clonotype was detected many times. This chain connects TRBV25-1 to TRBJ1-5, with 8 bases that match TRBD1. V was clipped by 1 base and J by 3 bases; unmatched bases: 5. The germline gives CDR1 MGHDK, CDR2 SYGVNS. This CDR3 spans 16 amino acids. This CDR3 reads CASSESGQGPNQPQHF. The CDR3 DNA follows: TGTGCCAGCAGTGAATCAGGACAGGGCCCCAATCAGCCCCAGCATTTT.

CDR3 bases: TGTGCCAGCAGCCAAAGACTGAACACCGGGGAGCTGTTTTTT. Translation: CASSQRLNTGELFF. The chain links TRBV6-1 to TRBJ2-2; D is undetermined. The CDR3 has 14 amino acids. From germline, CDR1 is MNHNS and CDR2 SASEGT. Trimming took 6 bases from V and 1 from J, leaving 9 bases between them.

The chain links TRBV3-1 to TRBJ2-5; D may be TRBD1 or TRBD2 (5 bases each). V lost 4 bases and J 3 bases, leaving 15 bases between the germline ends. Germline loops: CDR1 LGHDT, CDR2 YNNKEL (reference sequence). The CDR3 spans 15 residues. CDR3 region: CASSRYPGPKETQYF. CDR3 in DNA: TGTGCCAGCAGCCGCTACCCGGGACCTAAAGAGACCCAGTACTTC.

The CDR3 coding sequence is TGTGCCAGCAGCCAAAGTGGTCTAGCGGGGACAACCGGGGGGACCCAGTACTTC. This translates into CASSQSGLAGTTGGTQYF. The chain employs TRBV7-8 and TRBJ2-5; TRBD2 agrees at 9 bases. The CDR3 contains 18 residues. After removal of 5 bases from V and 7 bases from J, the junction contained 20 bases not matched to a gene. Germline CDR1 is SGHVS and CDR2 is FQNEAQ.

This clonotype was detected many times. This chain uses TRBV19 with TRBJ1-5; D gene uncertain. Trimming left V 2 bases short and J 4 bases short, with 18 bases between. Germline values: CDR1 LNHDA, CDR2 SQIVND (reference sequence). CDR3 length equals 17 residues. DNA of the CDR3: TGTGCCAGTAGTATAAGGGCGGGCAGCCTACAGAATCAGCCCCAGCATTTT. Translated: CASSIRAGSLQNQPQHF.

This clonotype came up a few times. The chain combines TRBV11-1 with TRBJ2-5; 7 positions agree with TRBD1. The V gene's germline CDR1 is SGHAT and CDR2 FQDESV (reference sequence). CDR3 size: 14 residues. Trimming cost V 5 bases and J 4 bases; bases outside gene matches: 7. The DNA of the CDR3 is TGTGCCAGCAGCGGGAACAGGGGTGGAGAGACCCAGTACTTC. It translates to CASSGNRGGETQYF.

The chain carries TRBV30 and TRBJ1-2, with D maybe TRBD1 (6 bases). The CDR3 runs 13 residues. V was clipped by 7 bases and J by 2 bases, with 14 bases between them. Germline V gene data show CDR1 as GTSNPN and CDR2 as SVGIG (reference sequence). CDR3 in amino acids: CASLLQGNYGYTF. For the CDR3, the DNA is TGTGCCTCGCTGTTACAGGGAAACTATGGCTACACCTTC.

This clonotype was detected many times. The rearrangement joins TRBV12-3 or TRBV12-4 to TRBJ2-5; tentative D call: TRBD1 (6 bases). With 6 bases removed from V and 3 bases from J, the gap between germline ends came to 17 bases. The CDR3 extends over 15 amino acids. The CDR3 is CASSPRQGQKETQYF. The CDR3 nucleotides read TGTGCCAGCAGCCCACGCCAGGGGCAGAAAGAGACCCAGTACTTC.

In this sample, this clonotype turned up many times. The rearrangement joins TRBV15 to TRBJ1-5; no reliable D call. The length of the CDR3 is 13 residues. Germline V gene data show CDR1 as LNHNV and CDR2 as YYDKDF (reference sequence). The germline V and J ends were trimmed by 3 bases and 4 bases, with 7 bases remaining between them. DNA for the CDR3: TGTGCCACCAGCAGTCACCGAAATCAGCCCCAGCATTTT. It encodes CATSSHRNQPQHF.

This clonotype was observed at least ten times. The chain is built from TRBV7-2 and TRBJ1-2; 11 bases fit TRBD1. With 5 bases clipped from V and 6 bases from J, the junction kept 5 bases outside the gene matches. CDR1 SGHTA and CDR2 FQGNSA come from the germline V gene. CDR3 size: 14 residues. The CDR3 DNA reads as TGTGCCAGCAGCCCTTGGACAGGGGGCGATGGCTACACCTTC. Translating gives CASSPWTGGDGYTF.

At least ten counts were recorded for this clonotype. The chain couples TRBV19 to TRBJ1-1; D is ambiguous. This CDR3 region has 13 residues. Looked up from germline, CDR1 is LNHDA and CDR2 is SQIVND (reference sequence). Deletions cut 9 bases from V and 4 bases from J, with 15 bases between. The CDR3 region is CASIVWGGTEAFF. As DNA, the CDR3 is TGTGCCAGCATCGTTTGGGGAGGCACTGAAGCTTTCTTT.

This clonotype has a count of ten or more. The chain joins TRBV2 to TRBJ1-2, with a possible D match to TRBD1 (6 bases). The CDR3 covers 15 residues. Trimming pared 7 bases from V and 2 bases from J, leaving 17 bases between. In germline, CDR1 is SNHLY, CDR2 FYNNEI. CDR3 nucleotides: TGTGCCAGCACCTTAGGGGGGTGGAGGAACTATGGCTACACCTTC. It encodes CASTLGGWRNYGYTF.

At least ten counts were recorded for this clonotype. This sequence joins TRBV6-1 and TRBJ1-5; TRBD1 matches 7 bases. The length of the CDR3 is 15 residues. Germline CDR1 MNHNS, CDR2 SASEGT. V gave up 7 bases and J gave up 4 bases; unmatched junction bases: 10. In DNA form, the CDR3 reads TGTGCCAGCACGGTCTGGCGACAGGGAAATCAGCCCCAGCATTTT. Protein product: CASTVWRQGNQPQHF.

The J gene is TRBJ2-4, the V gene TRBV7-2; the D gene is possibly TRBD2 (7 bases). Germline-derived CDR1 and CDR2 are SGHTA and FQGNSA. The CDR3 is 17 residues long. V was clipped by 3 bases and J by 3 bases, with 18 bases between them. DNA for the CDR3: TGTGCCAGCAGCTTCAACCCCTCCGGGGGGCTCAAAAACATTCAGTACTTC. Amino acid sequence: CASSFNPSGGLKNIQYF.

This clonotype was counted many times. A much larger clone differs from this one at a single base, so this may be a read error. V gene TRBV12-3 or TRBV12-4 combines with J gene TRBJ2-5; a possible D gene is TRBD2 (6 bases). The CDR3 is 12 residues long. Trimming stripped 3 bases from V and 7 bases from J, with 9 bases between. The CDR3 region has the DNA TGTGCCAGCAGTTTGCGGGGAGGGACCCAGTACTTC. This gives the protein CASSLRGGTQYF.

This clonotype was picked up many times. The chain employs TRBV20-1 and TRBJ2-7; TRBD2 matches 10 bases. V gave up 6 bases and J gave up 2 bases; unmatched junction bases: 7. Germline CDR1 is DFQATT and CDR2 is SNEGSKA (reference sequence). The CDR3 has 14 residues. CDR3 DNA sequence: TGCAGTGCGGACCTAGCGGGGGTTACCTACGAGCAGTACTTC. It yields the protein CSADLAGVTYEQYF.

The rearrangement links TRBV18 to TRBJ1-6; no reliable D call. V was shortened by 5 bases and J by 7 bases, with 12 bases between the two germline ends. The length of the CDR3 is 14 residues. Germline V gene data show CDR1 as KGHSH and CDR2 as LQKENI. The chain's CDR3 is CASSSGQINSPLHF. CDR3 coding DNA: TGTGCCAGCTCAAGTGGGCAGATAAATTCACCCCTCCACTTT. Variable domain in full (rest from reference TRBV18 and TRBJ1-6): NAGVMQNPRHLVRRRGQEARLRCSPMKGHSHVYWYRQLPEEGLKFMVYLQKENIIDESGMPKERFSAEFPKEGPSILRIQQVVRGDSAAYFCASSSGQINSPLHFGNGTRLTVT.

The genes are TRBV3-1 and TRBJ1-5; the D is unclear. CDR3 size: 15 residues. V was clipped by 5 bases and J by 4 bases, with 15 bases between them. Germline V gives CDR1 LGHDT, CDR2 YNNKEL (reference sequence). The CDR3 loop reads CASSASDTLNQPQHF. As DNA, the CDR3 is TGTGCCAGCAGCGCTAGTGACACACTGAATCAGCCCCAGCATTTT.